This T cell receptor (beta chain) was observed in a study of sequential checkpoint blockade in melanoma. Study at large: Randomization was 1:1 between first-line nivolumab→ipilimumab and ipilimumab→nivolumab. DNA from 91 pretreatment tumor samples underwent TCRβ immunosequencing.

Indicated treatment: randomized to nivolumab then ipilimumab (arm A) or the reverse (arm B). No patient had prior DNA-damaging chemotherapy. This CDR3 is 14 amino acids long. The germline CDR1 and CDR2 sequences are SGHNT and YENEEA. Trimming removed 4 bases from V and 5 bases from J, with 15 bases in between. Study-level findings and limits: Rising tumor T-cell fraction and clonality meant about 30 times likelier benefit.

Only a few counts were recorded for this clone. Antigen unknown. Here immunoSEQ multiplex PCR was the method, and the copy in TCRdb shows in-frame clones only, minus some. Seen here are approximately 6,500 clones, roughly a fifth observed once, and the top ten hold less than 20%. This specimen consisted of tumor tissue (inferred from file names), obtained from a patient given nivolumab and ipilimumab in sequence. The chain has TRBV11-3 and TRBJ2-7; D may match TRBD1 or TRBD2 (6 bases each). The receptor's source is a human donor with melanoma. The CDR3 region has the DNA TGTGCCAGCAGCTCCTACCTGGGGGGCAACGAGCAGTACTTC. Amino acid sequence: CASSSYLGGNEQYF. Drawing the rest from reference TRBV11-3 and TRBJ2-7, the complete variable domain is EAGVVQSPRYKIIEKKQPVAFWCNPISGHNTLYWYLQNLGQGPELLIRYENEEAVDDSQLPKDRFSAERLKGVDSTLKIQPAELGDSAVYLCASSSYLGGNEQYFGPGTRLTVT.